This T cell receptor (beta chain) appears in the sequencing data of a study of blood T cell repertoires in COVID-19. Study overall: The samples span acute and convalescent COVID-19 from the United States, Italy and Spain.

Repertoires were generated with immunoSEQ multiplex PCR, while TCRdb's copy carries only in-frame clones and drops some. This table holds roughly 34,000 clones, approximately 86% found once. Germline CDR1 reads SGHDT; CDR2 reads YYEEEE. The CDR3 contains 14 residues. V lost 1 base, J lost 9 bases, and 9 bases stayed unmatched. This sequence was found in a woman aged 80 or over with active or convalescent COVID-19. V is TRBV5-6 and J is TRBJ2-7; 8 bases are a match to TRBD2. Input material: peripheral blood. CDR3 nucleotide sequence: TGTGCCAGCAGCTTGAGCCGGGGGGGTGTACCGCAGTACTTC. This sequence encodes CASSLSRGGVPQYF.